Following are 23 T cell receptor beta chains from one sample sequenced in a study of cytomegalovirus exposure and HLA in healthy donors. A multiplex PCR was run with 60 Vbeta primers and 13 Jbeta primers. The assay was immunoSEQ multiplex PCR, and TCRdb's table has in-frame clones only and misses some. The data contain over 60,000 clones, around 75% of them singletons. The sequencing sample was made of PBMCs. The source of these receptors is a man between 70 and 80 years old in good health and CMV-seronegative.

The chain couples TRBV4-3 to TRBJ2-7; TRBD1 agrees at 8 bases. Trimming at V came to 3 bases and at J to 7 bases, leaving 8 bases not matched to a gene. The CDR3 contains 14 residues. The germline V gene has CDR1 LGHNA and CDR2 YSLEER. The CDR3 is CASSQRQGAREQYF. CDR3 nucleotide sequence: TGCGCCAGCAGCCAGCGGCAGGGGGCGCGGGAGCAGTACTTC.

This clone was counted a few times. The J gene is TRBJ2-6, the V gene TRBV30; possible D gene TRBD1, 5 bases. The V gene's germline CDR1 is GTSNPN and CDR2 SVGIG (reference sequence). Trimming left V 1 base short and J 0 bases short, with 10 bases between. CDR3 length: 16 residues. The CDR3 nucleotides are TGTGCCTGGAGTGGACTCCAGGGCTCTGGGGCCAACGTCCTGACTTTC. It encodes CAWSGLQGSGANVLTF.

Only one count was recorded for this clone. The rearrangement joins TRBV7-2 to TRBJ1-1; 9 bases line up with TRBD1. Unmatched junction bases numbered 4, after V lost 8 bases and J lost 0 bases. The CDR3 sequence is 14 residues long. Germline lookup yields CDR1 SGHTA and CDR2 FQGNSA. CDR3 protein: CASWDRVMNTEAFF. The CDR3 bases are TGTGCCAGCTGGGACAGGGTAATGAACACTGAAGCTTTCTTT.

The chain uses TRBV28 and TRBJ1-5; D gene unclear. The CDR3 length is 15 residues. V lost 0 bases to trimming and J lost 3 bases, with 9 bases between them. CDR1 is MDHEN, CDR2 SYDVKM, per germline. The CDR3, as DNA: TGTGCCAGCAGTTTATGGCAACAGTTCAATCAGCCCCAGCATTTT. This codes for CASSLWQQFNQPQHF.

The chain is built from TRBV7-2 and TRBJ2-3; D is ambiguous. The CDR3 length is 13 residues. V lost 4 bases and J 4 bases, leaving 9 bases between the germline ends. CDR1 is SGHTA, CDR2 FQGNSA, per germline. DNA of the CDR3: TGTGCCAGCAGCTCAACGAGCGCAGATACGCAGTATTTT. This translates into CASSSTSADTQYF.

The rearrangement joins TRBV7-9 to TRBJ2-5; 9 nucleotides agree with TRBD1. The J segment lost 2 bases and the V segment lost 8 bases, leaving 9 bases of the junction unmatched. Looked up from germline, CDR1 is SEHNR and CDR2 is FQNEAQ (reference sequence). CDR3 length equals 15 residues. In DNA form, the CDR3 reads TGTGCCAGCTCGCCGGGACAGGGCCTTCAAGAGACCCAGTACTTC. This gives the protein CASSPGQGLQETQYF.

V is TRBV6-5 and J is TRBJ1-2, with 9 bases fitting TRBD1. Per the germline V gene, CDR1 is MNHEY and CDR2 is SVGAGI. The CDR3 is 15 residues long. After removal of 6 bases from V and 4 bases from J, the junction contained 9 bases not matched to a gene. The CDR3 is CASSSTGGGSYGYTF. CDR3 sequence (DNA): TGTGCCAGCAGCTCTACAGGGGGCGGTAGCTATGGCTACACCTTC.

The chain joins TRBV6-5 to TRBJ2-7; 9 bases match TRBD1. CDR3 length equals 15 residues. Germline CDR1 and CDR2: MNHEY and SVGAGI. The trim removed 6 bases at V and 0 bases at J, leaving 6 bases unmatched. For the CDR3, the DNA is TGTGCCAGCAGGATCCAACAGGGGGCCTCCTACGAGCAGTACTTC. Amino acid sequence: CASRIQQGASYEQYF.

This chain links TRBV5-1 with TRBJ2-7, with TRBD1 as a possible D gene (5 bases). From germline, CDR1 is SGHRS and CDR2 YFSETQ. There are 15 residues in the CDR3. The ends were cut back, 4 bases at V and 2 bases at J, with 16 bases in the middle. CDR3: CASSPIDSNTYEQYF. In nucleotides, the CDR3 is TGCGCCAGCAGCCCAATCGACAGTAACACCTACGAGCAGTACTTC.

The chain carries TRBV19 and TRBJ2-2, with 7 bases matching TRBD2. Germline V CDR1 and CDR2: LNHDA, SQIVND (reference sequence). The CDR3 extends over 13 amino acids. The V and J ends lost 8 bases and 4 bases, in that order; junction bases with no gene match: 4. Written as DNA, the CDR3 is TGTGCCAGTCGGGGGGTGGGCACCGGGGAGCTGTTTTTT. As protein: CASRGVGTGELFF. The variable domain in full, completed from reference TRBV19 and TRBJ2-2, reads DGGITQSPKYLFRKEGQNVTLSCEQNLNHDAMYWYRQDPGQGLRLIYYSQIVNDFQKGDIAEGYSVSREKKESFPLTVTSAQKNPTAFYLCASRGVGTGELFFGEGSRLTVL.

The chain combines TRBV30 with TRBJ1-2; D unclear. Trimming stripped 6 bases from V and 4 bases from J, with 15 bases between. The length of the CDR3 is 13 residues. CDR1 and CDR2 (germline): GTSNPN, SVGIG (reference sequence). The CDR3 is CACPSGFGYGYTF. The CDR3 DNA sequence: TGTGCCTGCCCCAGCGGATTCGGCTATGGCTACACCTTC.

This chain links TRBV30 with TRBJ2-5; 12 nucleotides agree with TRBD2. The CDR3 extends over 14 amino acids. Trimming cost V 5 bases and J 5 bases; bases outside gene matches: 6. CDR1 is GTSNPN and CDR2 is SVGIG in the germline V gene (reference sequence). CDR3 loop: CAWLKLAGGETQYF. CDR3 DNA sequence: TGTGCCTGGTTAAAACTAGCGGGGGGCGAGACCCAGTACTTC. Complete variable domain (other parts from reference TRBV30 and TRBJ2-5): SQTIHQWPATLVQPVGSPLSLECTVEGTSNPNLYWYRQAAGRGLQLLFYSVGIGQISSEVPQNLSASRPQDRQFILSSKKLLLSDSGFYLCAWLKLAGGETQYFGPGTRLLVL.

This clone has just a few counts. V and J are TRBV6-6 and TRBJ2-2, with TRBD1 as a possible D gene (6 bases). This CDR3 comprises 15 residues. Germline values: CDR1 MNHNY, CDR2 SVGAGI (reference sequence). V was trimmed by 4 bases and J by 4 bases, leaving 13 bases between them. The DNA for the CDR3 is TGTGCCAGCAGTTTCACGCAGGGGTCCACCGGGGAGCTGTTTTTT. Amino acids: CASSFTQGSTGELFF.

There are a few counts of this clone. This chain's CDR3 is CASSWGGRLNSPLHF. Here the CDR3 DNA reads TGTGCCAGCAGCTGGGGCGGCAGGCTAAATTCACCCCTCCACTTT. The rearrangement uses TRBV7-2 and TRBJ1-6; perhaps TRBD1 as D (5 bases). The CDR3 contains 15 residues. V dropped 4 bases and J dropped 7 bases, with 14 bases sitting between them. Looked up from germline, CDR1 is SGHTA and CDR2 is FQGNSA.

This chain connects TRBV6-4 to TRBJ1-1, with 7 nucleotides matching TRBD1. Germline values: CDR1 MRHNA, CDR2 SNTAGT. This CDR3 region has 17 residues. Losses at the gene ends were 5 bases for V and 1 base for J; bases not matched to a gene: 13. The CDR3 sequence: CASSLSAMDRTNTEAFF. CDR3 bases: TGTGCCAGCAGTCTTAGCGCTATGGACAGGACGAACACTGAAGCTTTCTTT.

The chain links TRBV9 to TRBJ2-1; possible D gene TRBD2, 5 bases. Germline CDR1 and CDR2: SGDLS and YYNGEE. The V end was cut by 0 bases, the J end by 4 bases, with 11 bases between. This CDR3 region has 15 residues. CDR3 coding DNA: TGTGCCAGCAGCGTAGACTCGGGGAGATACAATGAGCAGTTCTTC. This encodes CASSVDSGRYNEQFF.

This clone was seen only a few times. This chain connects TRBV27 to TRBJ1-2; the D gene is possibly TRBD1 (5 bases). Germline CDR1 and CDR2: MNHEY and SMNVEV (reference sequence). The V and J ends lost 7 bases and 4 bases respectively, with 19 bases between them. This CDR3 has 15 amino acids. Written as DNA, the CDR3 is TGTGCCAGCACCCGCGTGGGGGGGAGTAGCTATGGCTACACCTTC. Translation: CASTRVGGSSYGYTF.

The gene calls are TRBV2 and TRBJ2-2; 12 bases fit TRBD1. CDR1 SNHLY and CDR2 FYNNEI come from the germline V gene. The CDR3 is 14 residues long. Trimming at V came to 11 bases and at J to 3 bases, leaving 4 bases not matched to a gene. DNA for the CDR3: TGTGCCGGGGGACAGGGGGCGGACACCGGGGAGCTGTTTTTT. It is translated as CAGGQGADTGELFF.

V is TRBV11-2 and J is TRBJ2-1, with TRBD2 matching 9 bases. The V segment lost 4 bases and the J segment 8 bases; nucleotides outside the gene matches: 9. Germline-derived CDR1 and CDR2 are SGHAT and FQNNGV. The CDR3 extends over 15 amino acids. CDR3 sequence reads: CASSSISGRHYEQFF. CDR3 DNA sequence: TGTGCCAGCAGCTCCATCAGCGGGAGGCATTATGAGCAGTTCTTC.

This chain connects TRBV30 to TRBJ1-3, with D tentatively TRBD1 (6 bases). CDR1 and CDR2 from the germline V gene are GTSNPN and SVGIG (reference sequence). The CDR3 consists of 14 residues. With 6 bases removed from V and 4 bases from J, the gap between germline ends came to 16 bases. CDR3 in DNA: TGTGCCTGCCGACAGGCTCCTCTCGGAAACACCATATATTTT. Translating gives CACRQAPLGNTIYF.

The gene calls are TRBV28 and TRBJ2-5; a possible D gene is TRBD1 (6 bases). The CDR3 has 13 amino acids. V was clipped by 6 bases and J by 5 bases, with 13 bases between them. Germline V gives CDR1 MDHEN, CDR2 SYDVKM. Here the CDR3 DNA reads TGTGCCAGCAGATACAGGGATGTGGAGACCCAGTACTTC. Translated: CASRYRDVETQYF.

The V call is TRBV23-1, the J call TRBJ2-5; a possible D gene is TRBD2 (5 bases). TRBV23-1 is an ORF for which the function is uncertain. Trimming took 4 bases from V and 4 from J, leaving 7 bases between them. The CDR3 runs to 12 residues. DNA of the CDR3: TGCGCCAGCAGTCTGGGAGTAGAGACCCAGTACTTC. Its translation is CASSLGVETQYF.

This chain connects TRBV2 to TRBJ1-1; no definite D call. V was trimmed by 3 bases and J by 2 bases, leaving 10 bases between them. Germline CDR1 and CDR2: SNHLY and FYNNEI. There are 14 residues in the CDR3. CDR3 region: CASSERGGNTEAFF. In nucleotides, the CDR3 is TGTGCCAGCAGTGAGCGAGGTGGCAACACTGAAGCTTTCTTT.